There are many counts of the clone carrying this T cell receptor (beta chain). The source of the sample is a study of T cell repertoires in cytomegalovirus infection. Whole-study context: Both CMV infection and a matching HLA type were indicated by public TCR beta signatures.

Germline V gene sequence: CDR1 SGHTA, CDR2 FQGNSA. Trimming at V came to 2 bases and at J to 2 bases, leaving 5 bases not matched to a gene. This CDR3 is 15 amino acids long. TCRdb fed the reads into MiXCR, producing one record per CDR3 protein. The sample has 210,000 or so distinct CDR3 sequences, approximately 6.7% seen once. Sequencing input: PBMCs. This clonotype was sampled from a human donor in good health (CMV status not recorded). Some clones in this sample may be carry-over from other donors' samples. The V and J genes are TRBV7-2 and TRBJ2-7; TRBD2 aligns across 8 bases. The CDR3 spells CASSLTLADPYEQYF. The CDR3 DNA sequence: TGTGCCAGCAGCTTAACACTAGCGGACCCCTACGAGCAGTACTTC.